This TCR beta chain was profiled in a study of T cell responses to AZD1222 COVID-19 vaccine. General study findings and limits: Spike-spanning, vaccine-associated CD4 TCRs were dominant at 160-218 and 743-854. Nearly half of spike-specific TCRs reportedly target variant regions that are unmutated in the B.1.351 and B.1.1.7 variants.

Generated by immunoSEQ multiplex PCR, the TCRdb table keeps only in-frame clones and is missing some. The sample has 140,000 to 150,000 clones; approximately 78% are singletons. The ends lost 4 bases at V and 3 bases at J; junction bases unmatched: 5. The CDR3 is 15 amino acids. The germline gives CDR1 SNHLY, CDR2 FYNNEI. Notes on this clone: Its cognate antigen is unknown.

The rearrangement uses TRBV2 and TRBJ2-1; 8 positions match TRBD2. The sample was peripheral blood, taken on day 0 of MenACWY control vaccination. The clonotype was recovered from an adult in good health. The DNA of the CDR3 is TGTGCCAGCAGTGGTTTAGCGGGGAACTACAATGAGCAGTTCTTC. It yields the protein CASSGLAGNYNEQFF.